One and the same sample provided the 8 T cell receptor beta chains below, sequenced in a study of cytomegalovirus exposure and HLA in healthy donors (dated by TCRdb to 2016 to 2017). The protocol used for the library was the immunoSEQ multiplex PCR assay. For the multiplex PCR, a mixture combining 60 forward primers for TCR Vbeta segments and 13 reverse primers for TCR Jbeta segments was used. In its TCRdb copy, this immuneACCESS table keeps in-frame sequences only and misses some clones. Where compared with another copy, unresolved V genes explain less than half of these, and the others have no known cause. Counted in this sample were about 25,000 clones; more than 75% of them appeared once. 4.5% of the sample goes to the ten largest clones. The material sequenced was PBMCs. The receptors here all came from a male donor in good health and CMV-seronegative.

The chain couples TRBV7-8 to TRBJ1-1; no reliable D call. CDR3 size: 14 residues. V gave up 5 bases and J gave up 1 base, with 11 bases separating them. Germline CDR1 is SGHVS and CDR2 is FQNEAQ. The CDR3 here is CASSPLNGNTEAFF. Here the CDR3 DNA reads TGTGCCAGCAGCCCTTTGAACGGGAACACTGAAGCTTTCTTT.

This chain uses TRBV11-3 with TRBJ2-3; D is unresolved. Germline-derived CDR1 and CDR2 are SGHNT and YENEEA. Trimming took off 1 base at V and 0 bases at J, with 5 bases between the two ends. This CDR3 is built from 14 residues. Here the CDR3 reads CASSLALSTDTQYF. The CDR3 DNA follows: TGTGCCAGCAGCTTAGCCCTCAGCACAGATACGCAGTATTTT.

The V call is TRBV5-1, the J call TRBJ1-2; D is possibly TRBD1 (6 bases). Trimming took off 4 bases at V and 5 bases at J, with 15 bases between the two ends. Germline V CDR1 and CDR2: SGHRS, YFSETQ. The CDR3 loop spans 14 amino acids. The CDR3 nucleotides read TGCGCCAGCAGCCCCGAGGGGGTAGGATATGGCTACACCTTC. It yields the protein CASSPEGVGYGYTF.

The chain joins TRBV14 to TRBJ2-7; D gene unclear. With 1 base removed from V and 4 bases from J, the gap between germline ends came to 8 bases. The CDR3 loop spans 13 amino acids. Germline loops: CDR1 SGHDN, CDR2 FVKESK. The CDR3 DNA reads TGTGCCAGCAGCCAAGTAACGGGTTACGAGCAGTACTTC. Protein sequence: CASSQVTGYEQYF. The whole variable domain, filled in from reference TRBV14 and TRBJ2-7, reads EAGVTQFPSHSVIEKGQTVTLRCDPISGHDNLYWYRRVMGKEIKFLLHFVKESKQDESGMPNNRFLAERTGGTYSTLKVQPAELEDSGVYFCASSQVTGYEQYFGPGTRLTVT.

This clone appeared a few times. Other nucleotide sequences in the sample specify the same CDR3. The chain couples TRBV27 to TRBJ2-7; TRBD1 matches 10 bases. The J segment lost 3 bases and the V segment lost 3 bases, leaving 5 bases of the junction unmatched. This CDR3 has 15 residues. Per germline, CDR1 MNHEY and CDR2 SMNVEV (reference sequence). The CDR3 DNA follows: TGTGCCAGCAGTTTTAAGGGACAGGGGAACTACGAGCAGTACTTC. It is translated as CASSFKGQGNYEQYF.

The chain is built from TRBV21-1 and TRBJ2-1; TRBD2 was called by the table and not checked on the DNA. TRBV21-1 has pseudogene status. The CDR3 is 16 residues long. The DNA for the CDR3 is TGTGCCAGCAGCAAAGGGACTAGCGGGGGGTACAATGAGCAGTTCTTC. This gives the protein CASSKGTSGGYNEQFF.

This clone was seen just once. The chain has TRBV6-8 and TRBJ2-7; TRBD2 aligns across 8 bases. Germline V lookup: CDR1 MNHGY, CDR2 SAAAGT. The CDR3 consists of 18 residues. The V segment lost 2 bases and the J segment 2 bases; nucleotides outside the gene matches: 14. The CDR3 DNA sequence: TGTGCCAGCAGTTACAGGCCCCCTCGGGGGGGGCCCGCCTACGAGCAGTACTTC. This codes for CASSYRPPRGGPAYEQYF.

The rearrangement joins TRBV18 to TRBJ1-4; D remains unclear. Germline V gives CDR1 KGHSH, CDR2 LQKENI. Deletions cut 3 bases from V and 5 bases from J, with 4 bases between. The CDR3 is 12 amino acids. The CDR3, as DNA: TGTGCCAGCTCACCCCCAAATGAAAAACTGTTTTTT. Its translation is CASSPPNEKLFF.